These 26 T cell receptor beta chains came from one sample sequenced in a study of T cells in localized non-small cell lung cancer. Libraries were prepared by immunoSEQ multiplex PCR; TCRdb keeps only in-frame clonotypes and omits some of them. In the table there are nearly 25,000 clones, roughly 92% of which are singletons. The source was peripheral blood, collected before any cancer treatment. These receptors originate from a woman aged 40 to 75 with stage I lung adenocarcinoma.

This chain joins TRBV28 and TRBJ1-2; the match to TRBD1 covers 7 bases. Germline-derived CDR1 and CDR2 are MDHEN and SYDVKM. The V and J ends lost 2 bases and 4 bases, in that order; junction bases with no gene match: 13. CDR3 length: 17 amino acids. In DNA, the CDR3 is TGTGCCAGCAGTTTAGCCCCCCCCGAACAGGGGCGCTATGGCTACACCTTC. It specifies CASSLAPPEQGRYGYTF.

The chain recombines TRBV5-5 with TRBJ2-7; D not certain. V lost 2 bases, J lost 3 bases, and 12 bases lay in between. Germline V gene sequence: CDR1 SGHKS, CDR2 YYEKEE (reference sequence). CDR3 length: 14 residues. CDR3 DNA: TGTGCCAGCAGCTTCGGTAGCCGATTCTACGAGCAGTACTTC. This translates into CASSFGSRFYEQYF.

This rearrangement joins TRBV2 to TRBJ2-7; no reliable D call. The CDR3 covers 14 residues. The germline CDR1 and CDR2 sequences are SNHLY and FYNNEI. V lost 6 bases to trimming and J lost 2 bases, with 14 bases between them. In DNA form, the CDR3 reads TGTGCCAGCAGGGAGAGTAAGAAGGCCTACGAGCAGTACTTC. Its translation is CASRESKKAYEQYF.

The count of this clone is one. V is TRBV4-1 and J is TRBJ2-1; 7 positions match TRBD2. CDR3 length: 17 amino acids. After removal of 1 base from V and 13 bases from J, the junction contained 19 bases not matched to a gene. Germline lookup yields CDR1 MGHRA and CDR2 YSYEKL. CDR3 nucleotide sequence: TGCGCCAGCAGCCAAGTAAATACAGCGGGATGGGTCCACCGCCAGTTCTTC. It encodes CASSQVNTAGWVHRQFF.

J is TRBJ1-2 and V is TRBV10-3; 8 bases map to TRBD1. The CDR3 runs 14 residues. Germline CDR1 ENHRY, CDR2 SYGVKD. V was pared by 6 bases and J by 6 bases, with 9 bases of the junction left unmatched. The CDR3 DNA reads TGTGCCATCAGCTTCAGGACAGGGATGGATGGCTACACCTTC. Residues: CAISFRTGMDGYTF.

The CDR3 reads CASSPTGGVGYTF. The DNA for the CDR3 is TGTGCCAGCAGTCCCACAGGGGGCGTCGGCTACACCTTC. The chain couples TRBV9 to TRBJ1-2, with 9 bases that match TRBD1. The junction had 7 bases not matched to a gene; V was cut back by 5 bases and J by 8 bases. Per germline, CDR1 SGDLS and CDR2 YYNGEE. This CDR3 is 13 amino acids long.

CDR3 amino acids: CAISDGQGAREQYF. DNA for the CDR3: TGTGCCATCAGTGACGGACAGGGGGCCCGCGAGCAGTACTTC. The chain employs TRBV10-3 and TRBJ2-7; 11 nucleotides agree with TRBD1. V gave up 3 bases and J gave up 6 bases; unmatched junction bases: 4. Germline V gene sequence: CDR1 ENHRY, CDR2 SYGVKD. The CDR3 contains 14 residues.

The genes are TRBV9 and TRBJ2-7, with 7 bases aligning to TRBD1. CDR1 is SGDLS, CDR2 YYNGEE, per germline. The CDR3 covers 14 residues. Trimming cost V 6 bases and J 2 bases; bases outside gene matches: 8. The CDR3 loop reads CASNPTGSPYEQYF. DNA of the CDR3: TGTGCCAGCAACCCGACAGGGTCACCCTACGAGCAGTACTTC.

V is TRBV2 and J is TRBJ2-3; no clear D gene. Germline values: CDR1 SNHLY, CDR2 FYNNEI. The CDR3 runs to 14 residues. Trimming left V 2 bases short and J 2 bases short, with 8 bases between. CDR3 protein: CASSEQSFTDTQYF. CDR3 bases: TGTGCCAGCAGTGAACAGTCGTTCACAGATACGCAGTATTTT.

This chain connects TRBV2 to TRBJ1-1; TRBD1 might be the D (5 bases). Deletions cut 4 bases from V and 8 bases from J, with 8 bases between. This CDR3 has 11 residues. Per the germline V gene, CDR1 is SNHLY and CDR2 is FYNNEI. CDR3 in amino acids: CASSGGVEAFF. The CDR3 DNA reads TGTGCCAGCAGTGGGGGGGTAGAAGCTTTCTTT.

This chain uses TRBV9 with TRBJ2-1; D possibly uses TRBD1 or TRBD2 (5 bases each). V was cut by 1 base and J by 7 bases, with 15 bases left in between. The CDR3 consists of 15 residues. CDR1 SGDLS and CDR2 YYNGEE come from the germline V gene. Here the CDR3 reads CASSVSSREGNEQFF. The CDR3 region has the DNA TGTGCCAGCAGCGTATCGAGCAGAGAGGGGAATGAGCAGTTCTTC.

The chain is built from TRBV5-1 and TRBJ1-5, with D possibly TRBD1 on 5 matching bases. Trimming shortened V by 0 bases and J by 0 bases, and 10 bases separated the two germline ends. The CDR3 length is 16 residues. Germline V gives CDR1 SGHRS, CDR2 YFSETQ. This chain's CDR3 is CASSLGDGYSNQPQHF. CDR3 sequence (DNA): TGCGCCAGCAGCTTGGGGGACGGTTATAGCAATCAGCCCCAGCATTTT.

The CDR3 DNA is TGTGCCAGCAGCCTCGCAACAGGGAGGAAAGCTGAAGCTTTCTTT. It translates to CASSLATGRKAEAFF. V usage is TRBV7-2 and J usage is TRBJ1-1; D is perhaps TRBD1 (6 bases). The CDR3 has 15 amino acids. The germline V gene has CDR1 SGHTA and CDR2 FQGNSA. Trimming stripped 5 bases from V and 6 bases from J, with 19 bases between.

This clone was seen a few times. The CDR3 coding sequence is TGTGCCAGCAGGGTAGGCACTGAAGCTTTCTTT. This translates into CASRVGTEAFF. The V call is TRBV6-1, the J call TRBJ1-1; D gene uncertain. The V end was cut by 6 bases, the J end by 4 bases, with 6 bases between. The CDR3 runs 11 residues. From germline, CDR1 is MNHNS and CDR2 SASEGT.

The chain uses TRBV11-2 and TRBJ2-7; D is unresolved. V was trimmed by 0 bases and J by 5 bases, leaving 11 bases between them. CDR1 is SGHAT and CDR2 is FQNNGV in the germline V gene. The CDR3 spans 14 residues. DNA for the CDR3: TGTGCCAGCAGCTTAGAATACACCCCTGACGAGCAGTACTTC. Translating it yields CASSLEYTPDEQYF.

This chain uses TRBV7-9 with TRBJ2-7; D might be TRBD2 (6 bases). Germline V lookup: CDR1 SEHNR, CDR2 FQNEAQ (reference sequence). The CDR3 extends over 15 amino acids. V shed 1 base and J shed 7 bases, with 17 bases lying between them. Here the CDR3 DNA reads TGTGCCAGCAGCTTAGTACGACTAGGGCTAGGGGAGCAGTACTTC. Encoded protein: CASSLVRLGLGEQYF.

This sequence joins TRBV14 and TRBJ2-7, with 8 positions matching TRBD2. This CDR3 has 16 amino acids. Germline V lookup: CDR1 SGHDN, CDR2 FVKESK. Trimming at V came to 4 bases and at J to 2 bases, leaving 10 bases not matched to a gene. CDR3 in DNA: TGTGCCAGCAGCCCCAAACTGACTAGCGATCCCTACGAGCAGTACTTC. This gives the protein CASSPKLTSDPYEQYF.

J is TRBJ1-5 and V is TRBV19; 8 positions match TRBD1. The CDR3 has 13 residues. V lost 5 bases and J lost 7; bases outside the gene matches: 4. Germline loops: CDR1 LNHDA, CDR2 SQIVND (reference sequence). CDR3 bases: TGTGCCAGTAGTCAGGGGGCGATCCAGCCCCAGCATTTT. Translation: CASSQGAIQPQHF.

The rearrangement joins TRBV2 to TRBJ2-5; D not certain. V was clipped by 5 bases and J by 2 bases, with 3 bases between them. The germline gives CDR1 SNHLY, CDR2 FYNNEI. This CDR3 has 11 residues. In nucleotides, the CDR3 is TGTGCCAGCAGTAAACAAGAGACCCAGTACTTC. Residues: CASSKQETQYF.

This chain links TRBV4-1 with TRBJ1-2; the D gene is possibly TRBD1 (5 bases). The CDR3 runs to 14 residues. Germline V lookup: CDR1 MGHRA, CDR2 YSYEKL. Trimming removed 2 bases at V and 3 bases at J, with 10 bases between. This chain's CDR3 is CASSQTAGHYGYTF. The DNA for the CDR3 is TGCGCCAGCAGCCAAACTGCAGGGCACTATGGCTACACCTTC.

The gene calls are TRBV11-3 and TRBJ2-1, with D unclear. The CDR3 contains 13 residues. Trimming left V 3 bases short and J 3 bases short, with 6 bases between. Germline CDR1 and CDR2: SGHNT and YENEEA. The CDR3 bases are TGTGCCAGCAGCTTGGGCGGCTACAATGAGCAGTTCTTC. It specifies CASSLGGYNEQFF.

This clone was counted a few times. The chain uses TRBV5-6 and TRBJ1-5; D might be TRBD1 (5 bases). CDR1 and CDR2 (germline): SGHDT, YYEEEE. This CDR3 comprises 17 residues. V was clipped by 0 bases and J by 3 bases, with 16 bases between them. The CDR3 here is CASSLGQSFRVNQPQHF. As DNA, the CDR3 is TGTGCCAGCAGCTTGGGACAGTCCTTCAGGGTCAATCAGCCCCAGCATTTT. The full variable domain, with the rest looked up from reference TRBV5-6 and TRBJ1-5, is DAGVTQSPTHLIKTRGQQVTLRCSPKSGHDTVSWYQQALGQGPQFIFQYYEEEERQRGNFPDRFSGHQFPNYSSELNVNALLLGDSALYLCASSLGQSFRVNQPQHFGDGTRLSIL.

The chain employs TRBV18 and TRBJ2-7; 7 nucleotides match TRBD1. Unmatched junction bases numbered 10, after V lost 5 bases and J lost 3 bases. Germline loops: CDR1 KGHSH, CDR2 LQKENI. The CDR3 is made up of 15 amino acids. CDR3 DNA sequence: TGTGCCAGCTCAAGACGACAGGGCAACCACTACGAGCAGTACTTC. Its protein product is CASSRRQGNHYEQYF.

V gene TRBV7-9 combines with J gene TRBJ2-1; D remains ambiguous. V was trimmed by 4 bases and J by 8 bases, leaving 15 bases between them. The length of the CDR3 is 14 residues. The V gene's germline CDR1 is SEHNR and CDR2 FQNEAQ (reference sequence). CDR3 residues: CASSYSAEKHEQFF. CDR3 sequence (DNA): TGTGCCAGCAGCTACTCTGCTGAAAAGCATGAGCAGTTCTTC.

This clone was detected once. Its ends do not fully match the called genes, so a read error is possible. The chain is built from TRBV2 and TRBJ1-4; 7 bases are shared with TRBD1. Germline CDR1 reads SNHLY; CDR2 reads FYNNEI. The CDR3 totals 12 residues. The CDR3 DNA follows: TGTGCCAGCAGTGGGACAGGTGAAAGACTGTTTTTT. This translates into CASSGTGERLFF.

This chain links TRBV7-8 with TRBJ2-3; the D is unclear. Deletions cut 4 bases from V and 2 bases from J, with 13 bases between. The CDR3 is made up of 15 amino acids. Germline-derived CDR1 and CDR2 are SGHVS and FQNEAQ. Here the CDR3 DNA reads TGTGCCAGCAGCTATCAGGCAGTTACCACAGATACGCAGTATTTT. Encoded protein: CASSYQAVTTDTQYF.